Listed here are 17 T cell receptor beta chains from one sample, sequenced in a study of cytomegalovirus exposure and HLA in healthy donors. The PCR ran on 60 Vbeta and 13 Jbeta primers. Generated by immunoSEQ multiplex PCR, the TCRdb table keeps only in-frame clones and is missing some. The profile covers about 140,000 clones, with 75% to 80% appearing a single time and approximately 1.5% taken by the ten largest. Sequencing was performed on PBMCs. These TCRs come from a woman aged 30 to 39 in good health and CMV-seronegative.

The V gene is TRBV11-1, the J gene TRBJ1-1; maybe TRBD1 (6 bases). The germline V and J ends were trimmed by 6 bases and 4 bases, with 15 bases remaining between them. This CDR3 has 14 residues. The V gene's germline CDR1 is SGHAT and CDR2 FQDESV (reference sequence). The CDR3 sequence: CASSTRGRRTEAFF. The CDR3 DNA reads TGTGCCAGCAGTACGCGGGGGCGGCGCACTGAAGCTTTCTTT.

This chain links TRBV5-4 with TRBJ2-3, with D possibly being TRBD1 (6 bases). Germline V gene lookup returns CDR1 SGHNT and CDR2 YYREEE (reference sequence). This CDR3 is 13 amino acids long. The V gene lost 4 bases and the J gene lost 8 bases, with 14 bases spanning the gap. CDR3 coding DNA: TGTGCCAGCAGCACCACAGGGTTAGTTACGCAGTATTTT. Amino acid sequence: CASSTTGLVTQYF.

The rearrangement joins TRBV5-6 to TRBJ2-7, with TRBD1 matching 9 bases. CDR3 length: 16 amino acids. Germline loops: CDR1 SGHDT, CDR2 YYEEEE. The ends lost 4 bases at V and 2 bases at J; junction bases unmatched: 10. The CDR3 is CASSPLRDREAYEQYF. The CDR3 coding sequence is TGTGCCAGCAGCCCGCTCCGGGACAGGGAAGCCTACGAGCAGTACTTC.

The V gene is TRBV5-1, the J gene TRBJ2-7; TRBD2 might be the D (6 bases). The V gene lost 6 bases and the J gene lost 2 bases, with 15 bases spanning the gap. CDR3 length: 14 residues. CDR1 is SGHRS, CDR2 YFSETQ, per germline. CDR3 loop: CASKWGVYAYEQYF. The CDR3 bases are TGCGCCAGCAAGTGGGGGGTCTACGCCTACGAGCAGTACTTC.

This chain uses TRBV5-6 with TRBJ2-2; 9 positions agree with TRBD1. After removal of 4 bases from V and 6 bases from J, the junction contained 7 bases not matched to a gene. There are 15 residues in the CDR3. Germline V gene lookup returns CDR1 SGHDT and CDR2 YYEEEE. The CDR3 is CASSRRTGVSGELFF. The CDR3 nucleotides read TGTGCCAGCAGCCGACGGACAGGGGTTTCCGGGGAGCTGTTTTTT.

This CDR3 is CASSSGGGTDTQYF. CDR3 DNA: TGTGCCAGCAGCTCAGGCGGGGGCACAGATACGCAGTATTTT. V usage is TRBV11-2 and J usage is TRBJ2-3, with D possibly TRBD2 on 6 matching bases. Germline CDR1 SGHAT, CDR2 FQNNGV. The CDR3 consists of 14 residues. V was clipped by 4 bases and J by 1 base, with 9 bases between them.

The gene calls are TRBV9 and TRBJ2-1; possible D gene TRBD2, 6 bases. This CDR3 has 16 amino acids. V was cut by 3 bases and J by 4 bases, with 17 bases left in between. Per germline, CDR1 SGDLS and CDR2 YYNGEE. The CDR3 loop is CASSGIAAGIYNEQFF. The CDR3 nucleotides read TGTGCCAGCAGCGGAATCGCGGCGGGGATATACAATGAGCAGTTCTTC.

The V gene is TRBV5-5, the J gene TRBJ1-1; D is unclear. Germline V gene data show CDR1 as SGHKS and CDR2 as YYEKEE (reference sequence). The CDR3 covers 14 residues. V dropped 2 bases and J dropped 0 bases, with 8 bases sitting between them. CDR3 residues: CASSLVSVNTEAFF. In nucleotides, the CDR3 is TGTGCCAGCAGCTTAGTCAGTGTGAACACTGAAGCTTTCTTT.

V gene TRBV29-1 combines with J gene TRBJ1-2; maybe TRBD1 (5 bases). The V gene lost 0 bases and the J gene lost 4 bases, with 9 bases spanning the gap. CDR3 size: 13 residues. The germline CDR1 and CDR2 sequences are SQVTM and ANQGSEA. The CDR3 region has the DNA TGCAGCGTTGAAGACAGGGATTTCTATGGCTACACCTTC. Translation: CSVEDRDFYGYTF.

This clone turned up a few times. The chain recombines TRBV7-3 with TRBJ2-1, with 9 positions matching TRBD2. CDR3 length: 15 amino acids. V was pared by 2 bases and J by 6 bases, with 5 bases of the junction left unmatched. Looked up from germline, CDR1 is SGHTA and CDR2 is FQGTGA. The CDR3 reads CASSLWGGGANEQFF. CDR3 DNA sequence: TGTGCCAGCAGCTTATGGGGCGGGGGGGCCAATGAGCAGTTCTTC.

This clone has a single count. The chain combines TRBV6-6 with TRBJ2-4; weak D call: TRBD2 (7 bases). The CDR3 is 13 residues long. Trimming left V 4 bases short and J 7 bases short, with 11 bases between. CDR1 is MNHNY, CDR2 SVGAGI, per germline (reference sequence). CDR3 sequence reads: CASSSAGANIQYF. In DNA form, the CDR3 reads TGTGCCAGCAGTTCGGCGGGGGCGAACATTCAGTACTTC.

CDR3 bases: TGTGCCAGTAGTATAGTCCCTGGGGAGGGGGGTTATGAGCAGTTCTTC. Its protein product is CASSIVPGEGGYEQFF. The chain is built from TRBV19 and TRBJ2-1; tentatively, D is TRBD2 (7 bases). The CDR3 has 16 amino acids. Between the trimmed V and J ends, which lost 1 base and 8 bases, there was a span of 18 bases. The germline gives CDR1 LNHDA, CDR2 SQIVND (reference sequence).

The gene calls are TRBV6-1 and TRBJ1-1; 8 bases match TRBD1. V lost 5 bases and J lost 11; bases outside the gene matches: 7. This CDR3 is 12 amino acids long. Germline V gene data show CDR1 as MNHNS and CDR2 as SASEGT. The CDR3 DNA follows: TGTGCCAGCAGTACCCTGACAGGGGAGGCTTTCTTT. It is translated as CASSTLTGEAFF.

V is TRBV10-2 and J is TRBJ1-5; 9 bases match TRBD1. V lost 10 bases and J lost 6; bases outside the gene matches: 7. The germline CDR1 and CDR2 sequences are WSHSY and SAAADI. The CDR3 has 13 amino acids. The CDR3 is CATSGTGIQPQHF. For the CDR3, the DNA is TGCGCCACCTCCGGGACAGGGATTCAGCCCCAGCATTTT.

The chain links TRBV9 to TRBJ2-2; perhaps TRBD1 as D (5 bases). V was trimmed by 7 bases and J by 1 base, leaving 14 bases between them. Germline CDR1 SGDLS, CDR2 YYNGEE. The CDR3 has 15 amino acids. The CDR3, as DNA: TGTGCCAGCGACGTGGGGCACTTGAACACCGGGGAGCTGTTTTTT. It is translated as CASDVGHLNTGELFF. Looking up the rest from reference TRBV9 and TRBJ2-2 gives the full variable domain: DSGVTQTPKHLITATGQRVTLRCSPRSGDLSVYWYQQSLDQGLQFLIQYYNGEERAKGNILERFSAQQFPDLHSELNLSSLELGDSALYFCASDVGHLNTGELFFGEGSRLTVL.

This chain links TRBV2 with TRBJ2-7; TRBD2 matches 11 bases. J gave up 7 bases and V 6 bases, and 14 bases lay outside the gene matches. The CDR3 length is 16 residues. Germline V lookup: CDR1 SNHLY, CDR2 FYNNEI. The DNA for the CDR3 is TGTGCCAGCAGCCGAGAACTAGCGGGGGTTGAGAGGGAGCAGTACTTC. It codes for CASSRELAGVEREQYF. Filled out from reference TRBV2 and TRBJ2-7, the complete variable domain reads EPEVTQTPSHQVTQMGQEVILRCVPISNHLYFYWYRQILGQKVEFLVSFYNNEISEKSEIFDDQFSVERPDGSNFTLKIRSTKLEDSAMYFCASSRELAGVEREQYFGPGTRLTVT.

The J gene is TRBJ2-5, the V gene TRBV30; 13 bases are shared with TRBD2. Losses at the gene ends were 3 bases for V and 4 bases for J; bases not matched to a gene: 8. The CDR3 extends over 16 amino acids. Germline lookup yields CDR1 GTSNPN and CDR2 SVGIG (reference sequence). The CDR3 DNA reads TGTGCCTGGAGACCCGGACTAGCGGGGGAGGGAGAGACCCAGTACTTC. Translation: CAWRPGLAGEGETQYF.